This T cell receptor beta chain was identified during a study of PD-L1 blockade in urothelial cancer. The protocol was immunoSEQ multiplex PCR, while the TCRdb copy is restricted to in-frame clones and leaves out a portion. The data show 72,000 or so clones, with around 87% seen just once and 15% held by the top ten. Time point meaning: pretreatment peripheral blood. The CDR3 totals 17 residues. V lost 1 base, J lost 0 bases, and 16 bases lay in between. In germline, CDR1 is KGHSH, CDR2 LQKENI. Source: PBMCs, taken around atezolizumab (anti-PD-L1) treatment. This sequence was found in a man in his 60s with urothelial cancer. V is TRBV18 and J is TRBJ2-7, with D perhaps matching TRBD2 (5 bases). The CDR3 DNA follows: TGTGCCAGCTCACCACAGGTCCAGCGGTCGAGCTCCTACGAGCAGTACTTC. It translates to CASSPQVQRSSSYEQYF. Full variable domain (rest looked up from reference TRBV18 and TRBJ2-7): NAGVMQNPRHLVRRRGQEARLRCSPMKGHSHVYWYRQLPEEGLKFMVYLQKENIIDESGMPKERFSAEFPKEGPSILRIQQVVRGDSAAYFCASSPQVQRSSSYEQYFGPGTRLTVT.